The sequence of this T cell receptor (beta chain) was determined in a study of beta chain features in type 1 diabetes. Background on the study: Patients were similar to healthy donors in age and gender (as well as in cell yields). Study-level points and caveats: People with Type 1 diabetes carried modestly yet significantly shorter TCRB CDR3s in all four CD4+ subsets.

Sorted populations were all over 98% pure. This CDR3 has 15 amino acids. Germline CDR1 reads ENHRY; CDR2 reads SYGVKD. V lost 7 bases, J lost 0 bases, and 5 bases stayed unmatched. This clone turned up a few times. Its antigen is not identified. Isolated RNA was reverse transcribed in full, so expressed TCRB transcripts were sequenced. The protocol was immunoSEQ multiplex PCR, while the TCRdb copy is restricted to in-frame clones and leaves out a portion. This table holds fewer than 350,000 clones, roughly 15% found once. Sequencing input: naive CD4+ T cells from blood. The chain has TRBV10-3 and TRBJ2-2, with 7 positions matching TRBD1. The receptor's source is a man younger than 35 with type 1 diabetes. CDR3 nucleotides: TGTGCCATCAAGACAGGGACAGCGAACACCGGGGAGCTGTTTTTT. Its translation is CAIKTGTANTGELFF.